The source of this T cell receptor beta chain is a study of T cells in Graves' hyperthyroidism and ophthalmopathy. PBMCs were obtained from approximately 10 ml fresh peripheral blood. This clonotype was seen more than once but under ten times. The CDR3 spans 13 residues. Trimming shortened V by 0 bases and J by 4 bases, and 10 bases separated the two germline ends. Germline V gene sequence: CDR1 GTSNPN, CDR2 SVGIG (reference sequence). The TCR beta CDR3 regions underwent amplification using RNA transcripts as the source. The primer set for the first-round RT-PCR of the TCR CDR3 was HTBI. In TCRdb, the multiplex PCR reads were re-called with MiXCR into one record per CDR3 protein. Found here are fewer than 800,000 distinct CDR3 sequences, 15% to 20% of them singletons; the top ten hold over 7.5%.

The receptor comes from a man aged 18 to 29 with Graves' hyperthyroidism. This sequence joins TRBV30 and TRBJ2-7; D not certain. Material for sequencing was blood. The CDR3 DNA sequence: TGTGCCTGGAGTGTAGGGCTGATATACGAGCAGTACTTC. Translation: CAWSVGLIYEQYF.